The clone carrying this TCR beta chain was seen only a few times. Its antigen is still unknown. This entry belongs to a study of T cell repertoires in cytomegalovirus infection. Whole-study context: Public TCR beta signatures were indicative of both CMV infection and a matching HLA type. General observations from the study: In two of eight donors, the top clonotype was HLA-C-restricted CMV-specific. Adding up the frequency of public TCR beta families identified people who carried CMV plus the relevant HLA.

In TCRdb, the reads were re-called with MiXCR into one record per CDR3 protein. The sample has approximately 750,000 distinct CDR3 sequences; roughly 36% are singletons. With 3 bases clipped from V and 6 bases from J, the junction kept 7 bases outside the gene matches. This CDR3 contains 15 residues. The germline V gene has CDR1 SGHNT and CDR2 YYREEE (reference sequence). Source material: PBMCs. The TCR was taken from a human donor in good health (CMV status not recorded). Some clones in this sample may be carry-over from other donors' samples. The chain joins TRBV5-4 to TRBJ2-3; 10 nucleotides agree with TRBD1. The CDR3 region is CASSSGTGAMDTQYF. The CDR3 DNA is TGTGCCAGCAGCTCCGGGACAGGGGCAATGGATACGCAGTATTTT.